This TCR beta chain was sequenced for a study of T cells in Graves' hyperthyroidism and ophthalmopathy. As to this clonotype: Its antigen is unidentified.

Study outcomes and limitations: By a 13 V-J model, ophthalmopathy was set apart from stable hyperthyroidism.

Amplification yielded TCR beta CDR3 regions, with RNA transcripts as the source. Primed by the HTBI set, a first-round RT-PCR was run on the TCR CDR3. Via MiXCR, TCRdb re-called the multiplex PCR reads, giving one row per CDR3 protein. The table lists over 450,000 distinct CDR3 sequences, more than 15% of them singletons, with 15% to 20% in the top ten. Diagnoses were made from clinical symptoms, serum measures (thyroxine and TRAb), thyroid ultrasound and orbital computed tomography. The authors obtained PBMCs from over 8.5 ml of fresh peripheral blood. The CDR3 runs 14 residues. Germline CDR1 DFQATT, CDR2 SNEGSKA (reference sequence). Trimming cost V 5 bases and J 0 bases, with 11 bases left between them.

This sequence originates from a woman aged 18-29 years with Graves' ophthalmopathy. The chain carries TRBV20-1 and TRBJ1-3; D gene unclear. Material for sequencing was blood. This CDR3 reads CSAPDRYSGNTIYF. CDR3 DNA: TGCAGTGCTCCAGACCGATACTCTGGAAACACCATATATTTT.